Below, 10 T cell receptor beta chains from the same sample are listed, as sequenced in a study of blood T cell repertoires in COVID-19. Clones were read by immunoSEQ multiplex PCR, and TCRdb kept only the in-frame ones, dropping some. The sample holds 210,000 or so clones; around 90% are singletons and the top ten take 1.5%. The source material was peripheral blood. These receptors all come from a man in his late teens or twenties with active or convalescent COVID-19.

This clone was found once. The rearrangement joins TRBV7-9 to TRBJ1-1; maybe TRBD1 (5 bases). The CDR3 is made up of 12 amino acids. Germline CDR1 SEHNR, CDR2 FQNEAQ (reference sequence). V lost 1 base to trimming and J lost 7 bases, with 7 bases between them. In DNA, the CDR3 is TGTGCCAGCAGCTTAGGAGACAGTGAAGCTTTCTTT. Its translation: CASSLGDSEAFF.

The chain carries TRBV5-6 and TRBJ2-1; 10 bases match TRBD2. Germline V gene lookup returns CDR1 SGHDT and CDR2 YYEEEE. Unmatched junction bases numbered 5, after V lost 0 bases and J lost 8 bases. This CDR3 has 15 residues. The CDR3 loop reads CASSLEGLAIDEQFF. CDR3 coding DNA: TGTGCCAGCAGCTTGGAGGGACTAGCGATTGATGAGCAGTTCTTC.

The J gene is TRBJ2-5, the V gene TRBV5-8, with D possibly being TRBD1 (5 bases). The CDR3 spans 13 residues. The germline gives CDR1 SGHTS, CDR2 YDEGEE. Deletions cut 2 bases from V and 7 bases from J, with 12 bases between. In DNA, the CDR3 is TGTGCCAGCAGCTTTGACAGTCCCGGGACCCAGTACTTC. Translating it yields CASSFDSPGTQYF.

This chain joins TRBV5-1 and TRBJ2-1; 10 bases are a match to TRBD2. The CDR3 extends over 15 amino acids. Germline trimming cut 4 bases from V and 5 bases from J; bases unmatched to any gene: 6. Germline V gives CDR1 SGHRS, CDR2 YFSETQ. CDR3: CASSPGLAADNEQFF. The CDR3 DNA follows: TGCGCCAGCAGCCCCGGACTAGCGGCGGACAATGAGCAGTTCTTC.

V is TRBV18 and J is TRBJ2-2; 13 bases line up with TRBD2. The germline gives CDR1 KGHSH, CDR2 LQKENI. V trimming: 6 bases; J trimming: 2 bases; junction bases outside the gene matches: 9. The CDR3 spans 18 residues. The CDR3 DNA reads as TGTGCCAGCTCCCTACTAGCGGGAGGGCCTCCTAACACCGGGGAGCTGTTTTTT. Protein sequence: CASSLLAGGPPNTGELFF.

The chain recombines TRBV11-3 with TRBJ2-1; 16 bases agree with TRBD2. The CDR3 totals 17 residues. Germline CDR1 reads SGHNT; CDR2 reads YENEEA. V was pared by 5 bases and J by 7 bases, with 8 bases of the junction left unmatched. The CDR3 loop is CASSRGTSGRGRNEQFF. CDR3 DNA: TGTGCCAGCAGCAGGGGGACTAGCGGGAGGGGAAGGAATGAGCAGTTCTTC.

The chain uses TRBV15 and TRBJ1-1; D call uncertain. Trimming pared 1 base from V and 4 bases from J, leaving 13 bases between. CDR1 LNHNV and CDR2 YYDKDF come from the germline V gene (reference sequence). The length of the CDR3 is 15 residues. This CDR3 reads CATSRAGRSTTEAFF. CDR3 coding DNA: TGTGCCACCAGCAGAGCGGGAAGGAGCACCACTGAAGCTTTCTTT.

CDR3 protein: CASSYSEVAVNTEAFF. As DNA, the CDR3 is TGTGCCAGCAGTTACTCGGAGGTGGCGGTGAACACTGAAGCTTTCTTT. The J gene is TRBJ1-1, the V gene TRBV6-5; D uncertain. Germline CDR1 and CDR2: MNHEY and SVGAGI. V was trimmed by 0 bases and J by 0 bases, leaving 11 bases between them. The CDR3 has 16 amino acids.

This chain connects TRBV7-9 to TRBJ2-1; 8 bases agree with TRBD2. The CDR3 runs to 15 residues. Trimming cost V 5 bases and J 6 bases; bases outside gene matches: 9. Germline V gene lookup returns CDR1 SEHNR and CDR2 FQNEAQ (reference sequence). The CDR3 here is CASSGVGLGFNEQFF. DNA for the CDR3: TGTGCCAGCAGCGGAGTGGGACTAGGGTTCAATGAGCAGTTCTTC.

V is TRBV5-4 and J is TRBJ2-2, with 14 bases fitting TRBD2. CDR3 length: 16 amino acids. Germline CDR1 reads SGHNT; CDR2 reads YYREEE (reference sequence). The J segment lost 7 bases and the V segment lost 4 bases, leaving 6 bases of the junction unmatched. The chain's CDR3 is CASSTRLAGGGGELFF. As DNA, the CDR3 is TGTGCCAGCAGCACCCGACTAGCGGGAGGGGGCGGGGAGCTGTTTTTT.